The 23 T cell receptor beta chains below were found in one sample sequenced in a study of blood T cell repertoires in COVID-19. Only in-frame clones appear in the TCRdb table, and some are missing; sequencing was by immunoSEQ multiplex PCR. The sample lists 70,000 to 95,000 clones; 92% were seen once. Source material: peripheral blood. The receptor set was obtained from a woman in her sixties or seventies with active COVID-19.

J is TRBJ2-7 and V is TRBV18, with 7 nucleotides matching TRBD1. The CDR3 runs 14 residues. From germline, CDR1 is KGHSH and CDR2 LQKENI. Trimming cost V 3 bases and J 0 bases; bases outside gene matches: 2. The DNA of the CDR3 is TGTGCCAGCTCACCGGACAGGAACTCCTACGAGCAGTACTTC. Amino acids: CASSPDRNSYEQYF.

The chain has TRBV5-4 and TRBJ1-6; 10 bases line up with TRBD1. Germline V gene lookup returns CDR1 SGHNT and CDR2 YYREEE (reference sequence). The CDR3 is 19 amino acids. V dropped 1 base and J dropped 5; count of bases not matched to a gene: 12. The CDR3 bases are TGTGCCAGCAGCTTGCAACGACAGGGGGCAACATTGAATAATTCACCCCTCCACTTT. It translates to CASSLQRQGATLNNSPLHF.

The chain uses TRBV27 and TRBJ2-7, with TRBD1 matching 8 bases. CDR1 and CDR2 (germline): MNHEY, SMNVEV (reference sequence). V was clipped by 7 bases and J by 7 bases; unmatched bases: 12. There are 14 residues in the CDR3. CDR3 loop: CASKGAGGSFEQYF. The CDR3 nucleotides read TGTGCCAGCAAGGGCGCAGGGGGCAGTTTTGAGCAGTACTTC.

This rearrangement joins TRBV2 to TRBJ2-5; D perhaps matches TRBD2 (6 bases). The ends were cut back, 6 bases at V and 3 bases at J, with 17 bases in the middle. Germline lookup yields CDR1 SNHLY and CDR2 FYNNEI. The CDR3 loop spans 15 amino acids. CDR3 protein: CASSNGGAHKETQYF. The CDR3 nucleotides are TGTGCCAGCAGCAACGGGGGAGCCCATAAAGAGACCCAGTACTTC. The variable domain in full, with the rest retrieved from reference TRBV2 and TRBJ2-5, is EPEVTQTPSHQVTQMGQEVILRCVPISNHLYFYWYRQILGQKVEFLVSFYNNEISEKSEIFDDQFSVERPDGSNFTLKIRSTKLEDSAMYFCASSNGGAHKETQYFGPGTRLLVL.

The chain recombines TRBV5-1 with TRBJ1-1; 9 bases are shared with TRBD1. This CDR3 has 19 amino acids. CDR1 and CDR2 from the germline V gene are SGHRS and YFSETQ. Trimming removed 6 bases from V and 1 base from J; junction bases left unmatched: 19. The CDR3 DNA follows: TGCGCCAGCACGACCGGGACAGGGAAGGAAATTCGAGAGAACACTGAAGCTTTCTTT. It codes for CASTTGTGKEIRENTEAFF. The full variable domain, completed using reference TRBV5-1 and TRBJ1-1, is KAGVTQTPRYLIKTRGQQVTLSCSPISGHRSVSWYQQTPGQGLQFLFEYFSETQRNKGNFPGRFSGRQFSNSRSEMNVSTLELGDSALYLCASTTGTGKEIRENTEAFFGQGTRLTVV.

The chain recombines TRBV19 with TRBJ1-2, with 8 bases matching TRBD1. Looked up from germline, CDR1 is LNHDA and CDR2 is SQIVND (reference sequence). The CDR3 is 15 residues long. After removal of 5 bases from V and 0 bases from J, the junction contained 5 bases not matched to a gene. Here the CDR3 DNA reads TGTGCCAGTAGTTTCAGACAGGGGTCTAACTATGGCTACACCTTC. Translation: CASSFRQGSNYGYTF.

The chain links TRBV25-1 to TRBJ1-1; D might be TRBD1 (5 bases). Per germline, CDR1 MGHDK and CDR2 SYGVNS. V gave up 7 bases and J gave up 1 base, with 10 bases separating them. This CDR3 spans 13 amino acids. Here the CDR3 reads CASNFQGNTEAFF. CDR3 nucleotide sequence: TGTGCCAGCAATTTTCAGGGGAACACTGAAGCTTTCTTT.

The chain combines TRBV5-1 with TRBJ2-1; maybe TRBD1 (7 bases). The CDR3 spans 15 residues. V lost 0 bases, J lost 7 bases, and 14 bases lay in between. Germline V gives CDR1 SGHRS, CDR2 YFSETQ. The CDR3 nucleotides read TGCGCCAGCAGCTTGGAATACCAGGGGGGAAATGAGCAGTTCTTC. This translates into CASSLEYQGGNEQFF. The full variable domain, with the rest looked up from reference TRBV5-1 and TRBJ2-1, is KAGVTQTPRYLIKTRGQQVTLSCSPISGHRSVSWYQQTPGQGLQFLFEYFSETQRNKGNFPGRFSGRQFSNSRSEMNVSTLELGDSALYLCASSLEYQGGNEQFFGPGTRLTVL.

This clone was seen a few times. The chain combines TRBV5-4 with TRBJ2-7, with D possibly TRBD1 on 5 matching bases. Germline V gives CDR1 SGHNT, CDR2 YYREEE (reference sequence). Trimming removed 4 bases from V and 3 bases from J, with 14 bases in between. The CDR3 is made up of 14 amino acids. CDR3 coding DNA: TGTGCCAGCAGCCATCCAGGGAAAGGCTACGAGCAGTACTTC. Protein product: CASSHPGKGYEQYF.

This clone has only one observation. The rearrangement links TRBV5-1 to TRBJ2-3; 8 positions agree with TRBD1. CDR1 and CDR2 (germline): SGHRS, YFSETQ. CDR3 size: 14 residues. The junction had 4 bases not matched to a gene; V was cut back by 4 bases and J by 3 bases. For the CDR3, the DNA is TGCGCCAGCAGCGTGGGACAGGCGACAGATACGCAGTATTTT. The encoded protein is CASSVGQATDTQYF.

The gene calls are TRBV2 and TRBJ2-5, with TRBD2 identical over 9 bases. The CDR3 totals 15 residues. With 4 bases clipped from V and 4 bases from J, the junction kept 7 bases outside the gene matches. The germline CDR1 and CDR2 sequences are SNHLY and FYNNEI. In DNA, the CDR3 is TGTGCCAGCAGTGGAAGACTAGCGGCGAGAGAGACCCAGTACTTC. As protein: CASSGRLAARETQYF.

The chain has TRBV3-1 (or the pseudogene TRBV3-2) and TRBJ2-2, with 11 bases lining up with TRBD1. This CDR3 has 16 amino acids. CDR1 and CDR2 from the germline V gene are LGHDT and YNNKEL (reference sequence). Germline trimming cut 3 bases from V and 3 bases from J; bases unmatched to any gene: 3. The CDR3 protein is CASSQGQGEYTGELFF. The CDR3 DNA sequence: TGTGCCAGCAGCCAGGGACAGGGGGAATACACCGGGGAGCTGTTTTTT.

This chain connects TRBV6-5 to TRBJ2-7, with 8 bases lining up with TRBD2. The J segment lost 2 bases and the V segment lost 7 bases, leaving 4 bases of the junction unmatched. Per the germline V gene, CDR1 is MNHEY and CDR2 is SVGAGI. The CDR3 consists of 13 residues. In nucleotides, the CDR3 is TGTGCCAGCACTACTAGCGGTCCCTACGAGCAGTACTTC. Translating gives CASTTSGPYEQYF.

The chain uses TRBV28 and TRBJ1-5; 7 nucleotides align to TRBD1. The V gene's germline CDR1 is MDHEN and CDR2 SYDVKM. The CDR3 extends over 16 amino acids. The V segment lost 8 bases and the J segment 2 bases; nucleotides outside the gene matches: 12. The CDR3 DNA is TGTGCCAGCCGGACAGGTTCCGTAGTAGGCAATCAGCCCCAGCATTTT. The encoded protein is CASRTGSVVGNQPQHF.

The CDR3 is CASSVVTGGGYGYTF. CDR3 DNA: TGTGCCAGCAGCGTAGTGACAGGGGGCGGCTATGGCTACACCTTC. The chain combines TRBV9 with TRBJ1-2, with TRBD1 matching over 10 bases. CDR3 size: 15 residues. Unmatched junction bases numbered 3, after V lost 0 bases and J lost 4 bases. CDR1 SGDLS and CDR2 YYNGEE come from the germline V gene. Filled out from reference TRBV9 and TRBJ1-2, the complete variable domain reads DSGVTQTPKHLITATGQRVTLRCSPRSGDLSVYWYQQSLDQGLQFLIQYYNGEERAKGNILERFSAQQFPDLHSELNLSSLELGDSALYFCASSVVTGGGYGYTFGSGTRLTVV.

This clone was detected once. The chain uses TRBV19 and TRBJ2-2; D ambiguous. Per germline, CDR1 LNHDA and CDR2 SQIVND (reference sequence). With 4 bases removed from V and 6 bases from J, the gap between germline ends came to 6 bases. CDR3 length: 12 residues. CDR3 DNA sequence: TGTGCCAGTAGTAATGGGCCCGGGGAGCTGTTTTTT. It translates to CASSNGPGELFF.

The chain uses TRBV4-3 and TRBJ2-1, with D perhaps matching TRBD2 (5 bases). This CDR3 spans 14 amino acids. Trimming left V 0 bases short and J 7 bases short, with 10 bases between. Germline V lookup: CDR1 LGHNA, CDR2 YSLEER. The CDR3, as DNA: TGCGCCAGCAGCCAAGAAGACGGGGAGAATGAGCAGTTCTTC. Residues: CASSQEDGENEQFF.

The chain carries TRBV5-1 and TRBJ2-2; 8 bases map to TRBD2. V lost 5 bases to trimming and J lost 4 bases; unmatched junction nucleotides: 4. Germline lookup yields CDR1 SGHRS and CDR2 YFSETQ. The CDR3 consists of 14 residues. The CDR3 sequence: CASRAGETTGELFF. The CDR3 bases are TGCGCCAGCAGAGCGGGAGAGACCACCGGGGAGCTGTTTTTT.

This chain joins TRBV5-4 and TRBJ2-7, with TRBD2 identical over 8 bases. The CDR3 contains 13 residues. Losses at the gene ends were 3 bases for V and 6 bases for J; bases not matched to a gene: 5. The V gene's germline CDR1 is SGHNT and CDR2 YYREEE (reference sequence). CDR3 in DNA: TGTGCCAGCAGCTCCGGACTAGCTGGCGAGCAGTACTTC. It specifies CASSSGLAGEQYF. The full variable domain, completed using reference TRBV5-4 and TRBJ2-7, is ETGVTQSPTHLIKTRGQQVTLRCSSQSGHNTVSWYQQALGQGPQFIFQYYREEENGRGNFPPRFSGLQFPNYSSELNVNALELDDSALYLCASSSGLAGEQYFGPGTRLTVT.

The chain links TRBV10-3 to TRBJ1-6; D possibly corresponds to TRBD1 (5 bases). Trimming took 6 bases from V and 6 from J, leaving 12 bases between them. The CDR3 runs to 14 residues. Germline CDR1 reads ENHRY; CDR2 reads SYGVKD. The CDR3 is CAISLDSRNSPLHF. Written as DNA, the CDR3 is TGTGCCATCAGCCTCGACAGCCGTAATTCACCCCTCCACTTT.

The chain carries TRBV29-1 and TRBJ2-3; 14 bases align to TRBD2. Trimming took 3 bases from V and 4 from J; bases not matched to a gene: 3. Germline values: CDR1 SQVTM, CDR2 ANQGSEA. The CDR3 has 15 amino acids. In nucleotides, the CDR3 is TGCAGCGTTGAGGGACTAGCGGGAGTCGCAGATACGCAGTATTTT. It yields the protein CSVEGLAGVADTQYF.

The chain joins TRBV9 to TRBJ2-5; 8 nucleotides agree with TRBD2. Germline-derived CDR1 and CDR2 are SGDLS and YYNGEE. This CDR3 is 15 amino acids long. V trimming: 3 bases; J trimming: 4 bases; junction bases outside the gene matches: 8. The CDR3 protein is CASSADGTRIETQYF. CDR3 bases: TGTGCCAGCAGCGCCGACGGGACTAGGATAGAGACCCAGTACTTC.

This chain connects TRBV5-1 to TRBJ1-2; D unclear. Germline assignment: CDR1 SGHRS and CDR2 YFSETQ. V was clipped by 0 bases and J by 2 bases, with 11 bases between them. The CDR3 has 15 amino acids. As DNA, the CDR3 is TGCGCCAGCAGCTTGGCCGCAGACACAAACTATGGCTACACCTTC. Amino acid sequence: CASSLAADTNYGYTF.